This T cell receptor (beta chain) was captured by sequencing in a study of blood T cell repertoires in COVID-19. Across the study: Samples representing acute and convalescent COVID-19 were sourced from the United States, Italy and Spain. From T cells, B-cell-depleted T cells, or PBMCs came the material, which was cDNA or gDNA.

Per germline, CDR1 SGHRS and CDR2 YFSETQ. The germline V and J ends were trimmed by 2 bases and 8 bases, with 11 bases remaining between them. This CDR3 contains 14 residues. In the authors' workflow: Estimation of nucleated cell counts relied on the amplification of reference gene primers. Some clones are missing from TCRdb's copy, which holds only in-frame ones; the method was immunoSEQ multiplex PCR. Clone size and the V and J calls come from that table; the DNA yielded D and trimming. Of under 300,000 clones listed, roughly 82% are singletons. V usage is TRBV5-1 and J usage is TRBJ1-6, with D unresolved. This clonotype originated in a woman older than 75 with active or convalescent COVID-19. Specimen: peripheral blood. The CDR3, as DNA: TGCGCCAGCAGCTTCTCCGCCCCAGATTCACCCCTCCACTTT. It yields the protein CASSFSAPDSPLHF.